This T cell receptor beta chain was identified during a study of T cell repertoires in cytomegalovirus infection. Study-level points and caveats: Across the ex vivo response, the dominant clonotypes were HLA-C-restricted CMV-specific TCR beta clonotypes.

Germline V gene data show CDR1 as SGHVS and CDR2 as FQNEAQ. Deletions cut 5 bases from V and 6 bases from J, with 20 bases between. The CDR3 extends over 16 amino acids. TCRdb re-derived calls from the reads in MiXCR, one entry per CDR3 protein. The table shows roughly 500,000 distinct CDR3 sequences, with roughly 42% occurring only once. Comments on this clonotype: The antigen is not known.

The chain has TRBV7-8 and TRBJ2-1, with D unclear. This specimen consisted of cultured PBMCs, obtained from culture after CMV antigen stimulation. The origin of this receptor is a human donor in good health (CMV status not recorded). Some clones in this sample may be carry-over from other donors' samples. As DNA, the CDR3 is TGTGCCAGCAGCAACCGACGGATTCTCCACCCCAATGAGCAGTTCTTC. It encodes CASSNRRILHPNEQFF.